This section outlines one T cell receptor (beta chain) sequence together with its context. The antigen it binds to is not known. No much larger clone is present one base from it, and per-base qualities are unavailable. Total RNA and DNA were co-extracted from 20-30 mg of bulk tissue with the AllPrep DNA/RNA mini kit, without cell sorting. Between November 2015 and March 2016, roughly five patients in China with histopathologically diagnosed primary liver carcinoma had surgical resection. Patients had chronic HBV infection and were treatment-naive at sampling. Each tumor was sampled at five spatially separated regions: the tumor centre plus the superior, inferior, left-lateral and right-lateral poles. Histological examination found more than 75% viable tumor cells in every tumor sample. Pieces of fresh tumor and adjacent tissue were cut in half, with one half kept in RNAlater at -80 degrees C and the other half sent for histology.

Sequences SGHAT (CDR1) and FQNNGV (CDR2) are obtained from the germline V gene. Ends trimmed: V by 2 bases, J by 12 bases; bases unmatched to a gene: 18. The CDR3 numbers 17 residues from cysteine through phenylalanine. Only the CDR3 part of the read is kept: 51 bases, read in frame from the first base. TCRbeta-specific cDNA was reverse-transcribed from around 0.45 ug total RNA using a constant-region primer and ProtoScript II reverse transcriptase. Construction of the TCRbeta libraries relied on three nested rounds of multiplex PCR, following a slightly modified ARM-PCR procedure. Each of the first two PCR rounds ran for around 11 cycles using multiplex TRBV1-TRBV30 forward primers together with a Cbeta reverse primer. Sample barcodes and Illumina adapters were added in a final 25-cycle PCR using Deep VentR polymerase. Before sequencing, amplicons between 200 and 500 bp were purified from gel using a QIAquick gel extraction kit. The TCRbeta amplicons were sequenced with 250-bp paired-end reads on an Illumina HiSeq 2500. In the authors' own workflow: Reads were quality-trimmed with Trimmomatic v0.33, and paired reads were merged with FLASH v1.2.11 to recover full CDR3 sequences. MiGEC v1.2.1b assigned V, D and J germline segments to the rearranged TCRbeta sequences. VDJtools v1.0.0 computed clonotype statistics and Shannon-Wiener diversity indices. Except for diversity analysis, only the 250 most abundant clonotypes of each sample were used in subsequent analyses to reduce sampling bias. TCRdb reanalyzed the raw reads on its own, using fastp at Q25 for trimming and MiXCR for clone calling, and kept in-frame beta chains. Each record represents a unique CDR3 protein, reported with the most common genes and DNA among its rows. The V and J calls come from TCRdb's annotation, not from the publication. The sample profile shows about 100,000 distinct CDR3 sequences; around 73% of them were found once. 10% to 15% of the sample belongs to the ten largest clones.

This specimen belongs to a study of tumor-infiltrating lymphocytes in primary liver carcinoma (dated 2017 in TCRdb). Regarding the complete study: Hepatocellular carcinoma (four) or combined HCC and intrahepatic cholangiocarcinoma (one) was present in the five patients, who were three men and two women aged 30 to 69 years. TCRbeta repertoire sequencing, expression microarrays and whole-exome sequencing were combined in the study across five regions of each liver tumor, with adjacent normal tissue and blood also included. Each sample produced about 3.65 to 7.13 million productive TCRbeta reads, and read depth showed no significant difference between tissue types. Technical replicate repertoires showed high reproducibility, with mean shared-clone rates about 0.86 and correlation coefficients above 0.95. The five patients had tumors of stage T1-T3 N0M0, with maximum diameters ranging from roughly 4.2 to 10 cm. The roughly 25 tumor region samples were profiled with Agilent mRNA microarrays so that TCRbeta repertoire diversity could be related to the local molecular phenotype. TCRbeta repertoire sequencing covered 35 or so specimens from 5 patients: around 25 tumor regions, 5 adjacent noncancerous liver tissues and 5 peripheral blood samples.

The paper as a whole reports these results and caveats: Only about 7-25% of top clones were found in all five regions of a tumor, suggesting spatial heterogeneity of tumor-infiltrating T cells. Compared with blood, tumors had a significantly larger share of the repertoire taken up by the top 250 clones (p = 0.039). The study included only four to six patients, and the authors note findings should be validated in a larger study. Repertoire overlap was higher between tumor regions (mean around 36%) than tumor-adjacent (approximately 17%) or tumor-blood (about 15%) pairs, consistent with antigen-driven expansion. Since the samples were bulk and unsorted, there was no way to compare CD4+ and CD8+ T cell repertoires. Because sequencing covered only the TCR beta chain and unpaired alpha chains were not captured, true repertoire diversity is likely underestimated.

The chain was built from TRBV11-2 and TRBJ2-1; the central 8 bases match TRBD1. The sequenced sample consisted of liver tumor tissue from sampling region 2. Taken with the paper, the label for cell subset or site translates to: tumor region T2, inferior pole. This TCR was recovered from a woman aged 55 to 70 with primary liver carcinoma and hepatitis B virus infection. Here the CDR3 is given as CASSLSHGQGYRGVQFF. The nucleotide sequence is given as TGTGCCAGCAGCTTATCCCACGGACAGGGCTACAGGGGTGTGCAGTTCTTC.